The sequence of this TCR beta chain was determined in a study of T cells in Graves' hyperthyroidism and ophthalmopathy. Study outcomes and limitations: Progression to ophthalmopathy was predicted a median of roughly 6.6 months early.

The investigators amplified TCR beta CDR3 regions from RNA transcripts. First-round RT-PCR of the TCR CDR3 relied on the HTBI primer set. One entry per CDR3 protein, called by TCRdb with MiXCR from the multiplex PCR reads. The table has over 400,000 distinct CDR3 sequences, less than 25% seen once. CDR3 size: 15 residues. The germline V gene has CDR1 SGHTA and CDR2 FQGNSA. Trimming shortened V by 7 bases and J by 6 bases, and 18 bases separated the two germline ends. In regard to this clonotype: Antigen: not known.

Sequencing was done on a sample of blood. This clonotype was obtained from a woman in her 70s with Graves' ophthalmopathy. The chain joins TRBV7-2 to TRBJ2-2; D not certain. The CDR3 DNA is TGTGCCAGCAACCCCTATCCCGGGCTGGCCGGGGAGCTGTTTTTT. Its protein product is CASNPYPGLAGELFF.